One sample yielded the 25 T cell receptor beta chains listed below, sequenced in a study of tumor T cells in aggressive B-cell lymphoma. Using immunoSEQ multiplex PCR, the repertoire was profiled, and TCRdb retains in-frame clones only, with some absent. Of some 10,000 clones listed, roughly 90% are singletons. What was sequenced was tumor tissue. These TCRs come from an adult with diffuse large B cell lymphoma.

The chain combines TRBV27 with TRBJ2-3; D may be TRBD2 (5 bases). Germline V gene sequence: CDR1 MNHEY, CDR2 SMNVEV (reference sequence). Between the trimmed V and J ends, which lost 8 bases and 2 bases, there was a span of 17 bases. The CDR3 sequence is 15 residues long. The CDR3 coding sequence is TGTGCCAGCTCCCGGTCGGCGGGCTACACAGATACGCAGTATTTT. Translated, it gives CASSRSAGYTDTQYF.

This clone was found a few times. The V and J genes are TRBV10-3 and TRBJ2-1, with D possibly being TRBD1 (5 bases). The CDR3 runs 13 residues. Per germline, CDR1 ENHRY and CDR2 SYGVKD. V lost 4 bases to trimming and J lost 4 bases, with 8 bases between them. The CDR3 sequence: CAISGPGYNEQFF. CDR3 coding DNA: TGTGCCATCAGTGGTCCAGGGTACAATGAGCAGTTCTTC.

The genes are TRBV7-6 and TRBJ2-1, with 10 bases lining up with TRBD2. CDR3 length equals 18 residues. CDR1 and CDR2 (germline): SGHVS, FNYEAQ. J was trimmed by 3 bases and V by 4 bases; bases with no gene match: 12. The CDR3, as DNA: TGTGCCAGCAGCTCCGGACTAGCGGCCGGGGGGTACTACAATGAGCAGTTCTTC. It translates to CASSSGLAAGGYYNEQFF.

The V and J genes are TRBV2 and TRBJ2-7; the match to TRBD2 covers 7 bases. Germline CDR1 and CDR2: SNHLY and FYNNEI. The CDR3 is 14 amino acids. V shed 8 bases and J 2 bases; nucleotides not matched to a gene: 9. CDR3 in amino acids: CASQKEGGPYEQYF. The CDR3 DNA follows: TGTGCCAGCCAAAAAGAGGGAGGGCCCTACGAGCAGTACTTC.

This CDR3 reads CASSQDPDEQYF. The CDR3 nucleotides read TGCGCCAGCAGCCAAGACCCAGACGAGCAGTACTTC. The chain joins TRBV4-1 to TRBJ2-7, with D uncertain. Between the trimmed V and J ends, which lost 0 bases and 5 bases, there was a span of 5 bases. CDR3 length equals 12 residues. Germline loops: CDR1 MGHRA, CDR2 YSYEKL.

V is TRBV13 and J is TRBJ1-1, with a possible D match to TRBD1 (5 bases). Trimming stripped 5 bases from V and 1 base from J, with 8 bases between. The germline V gene encodes CDR1 PRHDT and CDR2 FYEKMQ (reference sequence). The CDR3 runs to 13 residues. The CDR3 DNA reads as TGTGCCAGCAGCCGTACAGGGAACACTGAAGCTTTCTTT. This encodes CASSRTGNTEAFF.

As DNA, the CDR3 is TGTGCCAGCAGCTTATTGTCGGGACAGCAAGAAAACATTCAGTACTTC. This encodes CASSLLSGQQENIQYF. The chain carries TRBV13 and TRBJ2-4, with 7 positions matching TRBD1. V lost 2 bases, J lost 5 bases, and 9 bases stayed unmatched. Germline V gene data show CDR1 as PRHDT and CDR2 as FYEKMQ (reference sequence). This CDR3 region has 16 residues. The whole variable domain, filled in from reference TRBV13 and TRBJ2-4, reads AAGVIQSPRHLIKEKRETATLKCYPIPRHDTVYWYQQGPGQDPQFLISFYEKMQSDKGSIPDRFSAQQFSDYHSELNMSSLELGDSALYFCASSLLSGQQENIQYFGAGTRLSVL.

This rearrangement joins TRBV5-1 to TRBJ2-7, with D hard to call. V was trimmed by 1 base and J by 6 bases, leaving 8 bases between them. The V gene's germline CDR1 is SGHRS and CDR2 YFSETQ. The CDR3 extends over 12 amino acids. The CDR3: CASSLSTSEQYF. The CDR3 region has the DNA TGCGCCAGCAGCTTGTCTACTTCCGAGCAGTACTTC.

The rearrangement uses TRBV2 and TRBJ1-2; D call uncertain. V gave up 4 bases and J gave up 8 bases, with 14 bases separating them. The CDR3 is 13 residues long. Germline assignment: CDR1 SNHLY and CDR2 FYNNEI. CDR3 in DNA: TGTGCCAGCAGTGGAAGGGTTGGGAGCGGCTACACCTTC. This sequence encodes CASSGRVGSGYTF.

The rearrangement uses TRBV5-6 and TRBJ2-5; 11 bases fit TRBD2. CDR1 is SGHDT and CDR2 is YYEEEE in the germline V gene. V lost 7 bases and J lost 3; bases outside the gene matches: 5. This CDR3 contains 14 residues. CDR3 in DNA: TGTGCCAGCCAAGCGGGACTAGCGGAAGAGACCCAGTACTTC. Its translation is CASQAGLAEETQYF.

This chain uses TRBV5-4 with TRBJ1-1, with no clear D. Germline CDR1 and CDR2: SGHNT and YYREEE (reference sequence). CDR3 length: 14 residues. Trimming took off 4 bases at V and 4 bases at J, with 14 bases between the two ends. The CDR3 coding sequence is TGTGCCAGCAGCGCCCAGGTTCGGGGCACTGAAGCTTTCTTT. The encoded protein is CASSAQVRGTEAFF.

The chain links TRBV27 to TRBJ1-6; TRBD1 matches at 7 bases. The CDR3 is made up of 14 amino acids. The germline V gene has CDR1 MNHEY and CDR2 SMNVEV (reference sequence). V lost 8 bases, J lost 9 bases, and 10 bases stayed unmatched. In nucleotides, the CDR3 is TGTGCCAGCCCCTACGACAGGGTAGGTTCACCCCTCCACTTT. It encodes CASPYDRVGSPLHF.

The genes are TRBV29-1 and TRBJ2-1, with unresolved D. The CDR3 is made up of 12 amino acids. CDR1 and CDR2 from the germline V gene are SQVTM and ANQGSEA. The V and J ends lost 5 bases and 4 bases respectively, with 9 bases between them. The CDR3 nucleotides are TGCAGCGTTACCGGAGCATACAATGAGCAGTTCTTC. Amino acid sequence: CSVTGAYNEQFF.

This rearrangement joins TRBV6-1 to TRBJ1-5; D possibly corresponds to TRBD1 (5 bases). Germline V gene data show CDR1 as MNHNS and CDR2 as SASEGT. Trimming left V 4 bases short and J 2 bases short, with 12 bases between. This CDR3 contains 15 residues. CDR3 sequence: CASSAQLGGNQPQHF. In DNA, the CDR3 is TGTGCCAGCAGTGCCCAGTTAGGGGGCAATCAGCCCCAGCATTTT.

The genes are TRBV28 and TRBJ2-5, with TRBD2 matching over 9 bases. V gave up 6 bases and J gave up 4 bases; unmatched junction bases: 3. The CDR3 consists of 13 residues. Germline values: CDR1 MDHEN, CDR2 SYDVKM. DNA for the CDR3: TGTGCCAGCAGACTAGCGGGCACAGAGACCCAGTACTTC. It specifies CASRLAGTETQYF.

This chain connects TRBV28 to TRBJ1-2; 7 nucleotides line up with TRBD1. The CDR3 loop spans 15 amino acids. Germline CDR1 is MDHEN and CDR2 is SYDVKM. The V and J ends lost 2 bases and 1 base, in that order; junction bases with no gene match: 4. The CDR3 DNA sequence: TGTGCCAGCAGTTTAGGGCAGGGGGTTAACTATGGCTACACCTTC. This codes for CASSLGQGVNYGYTF.

V is TRBV18 and J is TRBJ2-7; D unclear. The CDR3 loop spans 13 amino acids. In germline, CDR1 is KGHSH, CDR2 LQKENI. Trimming shortened V by 3 bases and J by 6 bases, and 12 bases separated the two germline ends. The CDR3 spells CASSPGQSTEQYF. CDR3 sequence (DNA): TGTGCCAGCTCACCGGGCCAATCCACCGAGCAGTACTTC.

The chain is built from TRBV27 and TRBJ2-1; 10 nucleotides align to TRBD1. From germline, CDR1 is MNHEY and CDR2 SMNVEV (reference sequence). J was trimmed by 4 bases and V by 5 bases; bases with no gene match: 2. The CDR3 runs 14 residues. The CDR3 is CASSPGQGYNEQFF. The CDR3 bases are TGTGCCAGCAGTCCGGGACAGGGGTACAATGAGCAGTTCTTC.

The gene calls are TRBV7-2 and TRBJ1-4; D unresolved. Germline loops: CDR1 SGHTA, CDR2 FQGNSA. V was cut by 0 bases and J by 7 bases, with 3 bases left in between. The CDR3 is 12 residues long. CDR3 nucleotide sequence: TGTGCCAGCAGCTTAGCAGCTGAAAAACTGTTTTTT. Translation gives CASSLAAEKLFF.

This chain links TRBV7-8 with TRBJ2-2; unclear D gene. CDR1 SGHVS and CDR2 FQNEAQ come from the germline V gene. Trimming took off 5 bases at V and 0 bases at J, with 10 bases between the two ends. This CDR3 comprises 15 residues. CDR3 sequence: CASSRGAANTGELFF. The CDR3 coding sequence is TGTGCCAGCAGCCGAGGAGCCGCGAACACCGGGGAGCTGTTTTTT.

This clone appeared once. The chain is built from TRBV29-1 and TRBJ2-7; possible D gene TRBD1, 6 bases. V lost 7 bases and J lost 0, with 16 bases in between. The CDR3 totals 14 residues. Germline V gene lookup returns CDR1 SQVTM and CDR2 ANQGSEA. CDR3 region: CSASGTRSSYEQYF. The CDR3 DNA reads as TGCAGCGCCTCCGGGACAAGGAGCTCCTACGAGCAGTACTTC.

The rearrangement uses TRBV7-2 and TRBJ1-3; no reliable D call. CDR1 is SGHTA and CDR2 is FQGNSA in the germline V gene. CDR3 length equals 15 residues. V lost 6 bases to trimming and J lost 4 bases, with 16 bases between them. The CDR3 DNA reads TGTGCCAGCAGTTGGAACGGAGGTTCGGGAAACACCATATATTTT. Its translation: CASSWNGGSGNTIYF.

This clone was seen a handful of times. J is TRBJ2-7 and V is TRBV11-2; tentative D call: TRBD1 (6 bases). This CDR3 spans 14 amino acids. CDR1 and CDR2 from the germline V gene are SGHAT and FQNNGV. With 2 bases removed from V and 5 bases from J, the gap between germline ends came to 13 bases. For the CDR3, the DNA is TGTGCCAGCAGCTTAACCCAGGGGAGCCACGAGCAGTACTTC. This translates into CASSLTQGSHEQYF.

The genes are TRBV5-1 and TRBJ2-2; 8 positions match TRBD2. V lost 7 bases and J lost 4; bases outside the gene matches: 9. The CDR3 is 15 amino acids. Per germline, CDR1 SGHRS and CDR2 YFSETQ. The CDR3: CASSGDGRGTGELFF. For the CDR3, the DNA is TGCGCCAGCTCCGGAGACGGGAGGGGCACCGGGGAGCTGTTTTTT.

This clone was counted a few times. The chain carries TRBV4-3 and TRBJ2-7; D unclear. Trimming pared 0 bases from V and 0 bases from J, leaving 9 bases between. The CDR3 extends over 15 amino acids. CDR1 and CDR2 (germline): LGHNA, YSLEER. CDR3 sequence reads: CASSQDLRFSYEQYF. The CDR3 nucleotides are TGCGCCAGCAGCCAAGATCTACGGTTCTCCTACGAGCAGTACTTC.